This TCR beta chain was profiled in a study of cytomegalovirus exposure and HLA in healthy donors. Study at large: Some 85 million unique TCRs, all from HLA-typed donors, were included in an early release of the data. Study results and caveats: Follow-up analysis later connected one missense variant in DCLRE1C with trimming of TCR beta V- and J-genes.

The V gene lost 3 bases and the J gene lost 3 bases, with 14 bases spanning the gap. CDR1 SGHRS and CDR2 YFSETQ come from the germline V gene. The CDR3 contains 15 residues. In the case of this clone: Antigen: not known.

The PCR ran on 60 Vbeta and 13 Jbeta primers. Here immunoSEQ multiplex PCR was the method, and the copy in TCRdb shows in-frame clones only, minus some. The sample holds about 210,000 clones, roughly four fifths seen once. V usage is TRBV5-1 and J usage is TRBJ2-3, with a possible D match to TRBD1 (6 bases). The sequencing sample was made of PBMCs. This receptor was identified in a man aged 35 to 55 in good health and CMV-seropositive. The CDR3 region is CASSSAGGWTDTQYF. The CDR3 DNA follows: TGCGCCAGCAGCTCGGCTGGGGGCTGGACAGATACGCAGTATTTT. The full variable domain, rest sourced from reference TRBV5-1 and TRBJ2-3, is KAGVTQTPRYLIKTRGQQVTLSCSPISGHRSVSWYQQTPGQGLQFLFEYFSETQRNKGNFPGRFSGRQFSNSRSEMNVSTLELGDSALYLCASSSAGGWTDTQYFGPGTRLTVL.